This TCR beta chain was recorded in a study of control samples from healthy donors and cancer patients. Sequenced by immunoSEQ multiplex PCR; TCRdb stores in-frame clones only, minus some. The sample lists approximately 190,000 clones, about nine tenths occurring once. This clone was picked up one time. V gave up 0 bases and J gave up 5 bases, with 14 bases separating them. Looked up from germline, CDR1 is SGDLS and CDR2 is YYNGEE. This CDR3 region has 16 residues. Sequenced sample: blood. The clonotype originates from a young man in good health. The chain joins TRBV9 to TRBJ1-4; TRBD1 is a possible D gene (6 bases). CDR3 loop: CASSVDPGALNEKLFF. CDR3 DNA: TGTGCCAGCAGCGTAGACCCAGGGGCCCTAAATGAAAAACTGTTTTTT.